The 11 T cell receptor beta chains in this list originate from one sample, sequenced in a study of brain T cells in children with intractable seizures. Generated by immunoSEQ multiplex PCR, the TCRdb table keeps only in-frame clones and is missing some. The repertoire holds fewer than 50,000 clones, with around 90% as singletons. Here the sequenced sample was peripheral blood, taken at surgery. The receptors were gathered from a girl aged 2 to 9 with tuberous sclerosis and intractable seizures.

This chain uses TRBV6-5 with TRBJ1-6; D ambiguous. Germline V gene data show CDR1 as MNHEY and CDR2 as SVGAGI. V lost 6 bases, J lost 4 bases, and 10 bases lay in between. This CDR3 region has 14 residues. CDR3 sequence reads: CASRVSGYNSPLHF. The CDR3 coding sequence is TGTGCCAGCAGGGTCTCGGGATATAATTCACCCCTCCACTTT.

This clone appeared a single time. The genes are TRBV12-3 or TRBV12-4 and TRBJ1-3; D not resolved. CDR3 length equals 12 residues. With 2 bases removed from V and 7 bases from J, the gap between germline ends came to 6 bases. The CDR3 spells CASSLSANTIYF. CDR3 nucleotides: TGTGCCAGCAGTTTATCCGCGAACACCATATATTTT.

The chain has TRBV3-1 (or the pseudogene TRBV3-2) and TRBJ1-5; D is possibly TRBD1 (6 bases). CDR1 and CDR2 (germline): LGHDT, YNNKEL (reference sequence). V dropped 1 base and J dropped 5 bases, with 9 bases sitting between them. The CDR3 is made up of 14 amino acids. The CDR3 region has the DNA TGTGCCAGCAGCCAAGGGGACACAGATCAGCCCCAGCATTTT. Translated: CASSQGDTDQPQHF.

The rearrangement links TRBV7-3 to TRBJ1-1; D ambiguous. The V end lost 1 base, the J end lost 0 bases, and 9 bases lay between the germline ends. The CDR3 is made up of 15 amino acids. CDR1 and CDR2 from the germline V gene are SGHTA and FQGTGA. The CDR3 loop is CASSLNIQLNTEAFF. CDR3 DNA sequence: TGTGCCAGCAGCTTAAATATTCAGTTGAACACTGAAGCTTTCTTT.

V usage is TRBV6-2 or TRBV6-3 and J usage is TRBJ1-4; TRBD1 might be the D (6 bases). CDR1 MNHEY and CDR2 SVGEGT come from the germline V gene. The V end lost 0 bases, the J end lost 1 base, and 21 bases lay between the germline ends. This CDR3 region has 20 residues. This chain's CDR3 is CASSYSTEQVLGGTNEKLFF. The CDR3 DNA reads TGTGCCAGCAGTTACTCGACGGAACAGGTCCTAGGGGGAACTAATGAAAAACTGTTTTTT.

The chain couples TRBV5-1 to TRBJ1-1; D uncertain. The CDR3 loop spans 13 amino acids. Germline lookup yields CDR1 SGHRS and CDR2 YFSETQ. V was cut by 4 bases and J by 0 bases, with 7 bases left in between. CDR3 sequence reads: CASSAGLNTEAFF. CDR3 DNA: TGCGCCAGCAGCGCCGGACTGAACACTGAAGCTTTCTTT. Full variable domain (outside the CDR3, taken from reference TRBV5-1 and TRBJ1-1): KAGVTQTPRYLIKTRGQQVTLSCSPISGHRSVSWYQQTPGQGLQFLFEYFSETQRNKGNFPGRFSGRQFSNSRSEMNVSTLELGDSALYLCASSAGLNTEAFFGQGTRLTVV.

The V gene is TRBV3-1 (or the pseudogene TRBV3-2), the J gene TRBJ2-3, with 10 nucleotides matching TRBD2. Germline assignment: CDR1 LGHDT and CDR2 YNNKEL (reference sequence). The CDR3 is 16 residues long. Trimming removed 4 bases from V and 2 bases from J; junction bases left unmatched: 6. The chain's CDR3 is CASSLSGGSHTDTQYF. In DNA form, the CDR3 reads TGTGCCAGCAGCCTTAGCGGGGGGTCTCACACAGATACGCAGTATTTT.

This clone was found a few times. The chain joins TRBV21-1 to TRBJ1-5; TRBD1, the table's D call, was not compared with the DNA. TRBV21-1 is annotated as a pseudogene. The CDR3 is 18 amino acids. CDR3 loop: CASSKPNRDRVRLEPQHF. The CDR3 nucleotides read TGTGCCAGCAGCAAACCAAACCGGGACAGGGTCCGGTTAGAGCCCCAGCATTTT.

The chain recombines TRBV5-1 with TRBJ2-5, with D perhaps matching TRBD1 (6 bases). This CDR3 has 15 residues. In germline, CDR1 is SGHRS, CDR2 YFSETQ. Trimming took 0 bases from V and 3 from J, leaving 12 bases between them. The CDR3 here is CASSLVLRDKETQYF. The CDR3 nucleotides read TGCGCCAGCAGCTTGGTTCTACGGGACAAAGAGACCCAGTACTTC.

The chain combines TRBV14 with TRBJ2-7, with TRBD1 matching over 10 bases. This CDR3 is built from 16 residues. V lost 4 bases to trimming and J lost 3 bases; unmatched junction nucleotides: 9. Germline V CDR1 and CDR2: SGHDN, FVKESK. This chain's CDR3 is CASSRGTGVPLYEQYF. CDR3 bases: TGTGCCAGCAGCCGAGGGACAGGGGTGCCCCTCTACGAGCAGTACTTC.

This rearrangement joins TRBV4-1 to TRBJ1-5; D may be TRBD1 (6 bases). The germline gives CDR1 MGHRA, CDR2 YSYEKL. V dropped 1 base and J dropped 6 bases, with 10 bases sitting between them. The CDR3 loop spans 14 amino acids. This chain's CDR3 is CASSQASGVQPQHF. The CDR3 nucleotides read TGCGCCAGCAGCCAAGCGTCAGGGGTTCAGCCCCAGCATTTT.